A selection of T cell receptor beta chains follows, all from one sample in a study of cytomegalovirus exposure and HLA in healthy donors. Profiling relied on immunoSEQ multiplex PCR, and the TCRdb table lists in-frame clones only, not all of them. Among under 200,000 clones, approximately 70% were seen once, and the ten largest hold around 3%. Specimen: PBMCs. These receptors were taken from a woman in her 40s in good health and CMV-seropositive. Both conserved end residues are part of each CDR3. Each record gives: clone size, V gene, J gene, D gene, CDR3 length, CDR3 protein, CDR3 DNA. The D gene is left open where the match is weak. Some rows mark clone size as missing; the rest say once, few, many or name a class of expanded clone.

clone size: once
V gene: TRBV6-5
J gene: TRBJ1-6
D gene: .
CDR3 length: 12
CDR3 protein: CASSGGLGALHF
CDR3 DNA: TGTGCCAGCAGTGGGGGGTTGGGGGCCCTCCACTTT

clone size: .
V gene: TRBV4-1
J gene: TRBJ1-1
D gene: TRBD1
CDR3 length: 15
CDR3 protein: CASSQEDRANTEAFF
CDR3 DNA: TGCGCCAGCAGCCAAGAAGACAGGGCGAACACTGAAGCTTTCTTT

clone size: few
V gene: TRBV6-5
J gene: TRBJ2-7
D gene: TRBD2
CDR3 length: 16
CDR3 protein: CASSYSGSGSPYEQYF
CDR3 DNA: TGTGCCAGCAGTTACTCGGGTAGCGGGAGCCCCTACGAGCAGTACTTC

clone size: .
V gene: TRBV6-5
J gene: TRBJ1-4
D gene: .
CDR3 length: 15
CDR3 protein: CASQDSGATNEKLFF
CDR3 DNA: TGTGCCAGCCAAGACTCGGGTGCAACTAATGAAAAACTGTTTTTT

clone size: .
V gene: TRBV29-1
J gene: TRBJ1-3
D gene: .
CDR3 length: 11
CDR3 protein: CSVETGNTIYF
CDR3 DNA: TGCAGCGTTGAGACAGGAAACACCATATATTTT

clone size: .
V gene: TRBV6-1
J gene: TRBJ2-5
D gene: TRBD2
CDR3 length: 16
CDR3 protein: CASSGGLAGGHETQYF
CDR3 DNA: TGTGCCAGCAGTGGCGGACTAGCGGGGGGGCACGAGACCCAGTACTTC

clone size: .
V gene: TRBV19
J gene: TRBJ1-1
D gene: .
CDR3 length: 13
CDR3 protein: CASSPHTNTEAFF
CDR3 DNA: TGTGCCAGTAGCCCACATACGAACACTGAAGCTTTCTTT

clone size: .
V gene: TRBV6-6
J gene: TRBJ1-1
D gene: .
CDR3 length: 13
CDR3 protein: CASSWNRGTEAFF
CDR3 DNA: TGTGCCAGCAGTTGGAACAGAGGGACTGAAGCTTTCTTT

clone size: .
V gene: TRBV19
J gene: TRBJ1-1
D gene: TRBD1
CDR3 length: 12
CDR3 protein: CASGQVPWGAFF
CDR3 DNA: TGTGCCAGTGGACAGGTCCCTTGGGGGGCTTTCTTT

clone size: few
V gene: TRBV7-8
J gene: TRBJ2-1
D gene: .
CDR3 length: 15
CDR3 protein: CASSLAGAFYNEQFF
CDR3 DNA: TGTGCCAGCAGCTTAGCGGGGGCGTTTTACAATGAGCAGTTCTTC

clone size: .
V gene: TRBV4-2
J gene: TRBJ2-5
D gene: TRBD2
CDR3 length: 17
CDR3 protein: CASSQVGSERGAETQYF
CDR3 DNA: TGTGCCAGCAGCCAAGTGGGGTCGGAGCGGGGGGCAGAGACCCAGTACTTC

clone size: .
V gene: TRBV6-6
J gene: TRBJ2-2
D gene: TRBD1
CDR3 length: 13
CDR3 protein: CASSLQGIGELFF
CDR3 DNA: TGTGCCAGCAGCCTACAGGGGATCGGGGAGCTGTTTTTT

clone size: .
V gene: TRBV19
J gene: TRBJ1-2
D gene: TRBD1
CDR3 length: 15
CDR3 protein: CASSLGTGANYGYTF
CDR3 DNA: TGTGCCAGTAGTCTCGGGACAGGGGCGAACTATGGCTACACCTTC

clone size: .
V gene: TRBV6-5
J gene: TRBJ1-1
D gene: .
CDR3 length: 15
CDR3 protein: CASSPRARISTEAFF
CDR3 DNA: TGTGCCAGCAGTCCCAGGGCGAGAATATCCACTGAAGCTTTCTTT

clone size: .
V gene: TRBV7-2
J gene: TRBJ2-6
D gene: .
CDR3 length: 15
CDR3 protein: CASSFPYSGANVLTF
CDR3 DNA: TGTGCCAGCAGCTTCCCGTACTCTGGGGCCAACGTCCTGACTTTC

clone size: .
V gene: TRBV6-5
J gene: TRBJ2-2
D gene: TRBD1
CDR3 length: 15
CDR3 protein: CASSQQGVVTGELFF
CDR3 DNA: TGTGCCAGCAGCCAACAGGGGGTTGTCACCGGGGAGCTGTTTTTT

clone size: .
V gene: TRBV29-1
J gene: TRBJ2-3
D gene: .
CDR3 length: 12
CDR3 protein: CSVGHSTDTQYF
CDR3 DNA: TGCAGCGTTGGACACAGCACAGATACGCAGTATTTT

clone size: once
V gene: TRBV20-1
J gene: TRBJ2-7
D gene: .
CDR3 length: 11
CDR3 protein: CSASLRYEQYF
CDR3 DNA: TGCAGTGCTAGTCTCCGCTACGAGCAGTACTTC

clone size: few
V gene: TRBV28
J gene: TRBJ2-1
D gene: TRBD2
CDR3 length: 14
CDR3 protein: CASSWGGSYNEQFF
CDR3 DNA: TGTGCCAGCAGTTGGGGGGGGAGTTACAATGAGCAGTTCTTC

clone size: .
V gene: TRBV7-8
J gene: TRBJ1-5
D gene: .
CDR3 length: 15
CDR3 protein: CASSLGSRGYQPQHF
CDR3 DNA: TGTGCCAGCAGCTTAGGTTCAAGGGGATATCAGCCCCAGCATTTT

clone size: .
V gene: TRBV11-1
J gene: TRBJ2-7
D gene: .
CDR3 length: 12
CDR3 protein: CASSLGAYEQYF
CDR3 DNA: TGTGCCAGCAGCCTCGGGGCCTACGAGCAGTACTTC

clone size: .
V gene: TRBV5-6
J gene: TRBJ1-5
D gene: TRBD1
CDR3 length: 14
CDR3 protein: CASSLGQGAQPQHF
CDR3 DNA: TGTGCCAGCAGCCTTGGACAGGGCGCTCAGCCCCAGCATTTT